A selection of T cell receptor beta chains follows, all from one sample in a study of neurological immune-mediated disorders. TCRdb independently ran MiXCR on the 5' RACE reads; one entry per CDR3 protein. Seen here are 55,000 to 70,000 distinct CDR3 sequences, roughly an eighth observed once, and the top ten hold less than 2%. Sample: PBMCs. The receptors come from a man in his 60s in good health. CDR3s include the opening cysteine and the closing phenylalanine or tryptophan. D genes are given only for firm matches. Where a row states a size, it is once, few, many or the class of an expanded clone; other rows omit it.

v_gene	d_gene	j_gene	abundance	CDR3aa	CDR3nt
TRBV12-3/TRBV12-4	TRBD1	TRBJ2-7	many	CASSPPGTGTYEQYF	TGTGCCAGCAGTCCCCCCGGGACAGGGACCTACGAGCAGTACTTC
TRBV25-1	-	TRBJ1-3	many	CATGAGNTIYF	TGTGCCACCGGTGCAGGAAACACCATATATTTT
TRBV7-6	-	TRBJ2-7	many	CASSRGGGPYEQYF	TGTGCCAGCAGCCGCGGAGGGGGCCCCTACGAGCAGTACTTC
TRBV11-2	-	TRBJ2-2	many	CASSPLLTGELFF	TGTGCCAGCAGCCCCCTTCTGACCGGGGAGCTGTTTTTT
TRBV13	TRBD2	TRBJ2-3	few	CASSLLGLAGVTDTQYF	TGTGCCAGCAGCTTACTAGGACTAGCGGGGGTCACAGATACGCAGTATTTT
TRBV29-1	-	TRBJ2-3	-	CSVTEGLSTDTQYF	TGCAGCGTCACAGAGGGACTTAGCACAGACACGCAGTATTTT
TRBV29-1	TRBD1	TRBJ2-1	many	CSAIPGQGGNEQFF	TGCAGCGCGATACCGGGACAGGGAGGCAATGAGCAGTTCTTC
TRBV24-1	-	TRBJ2-7	many	CATSESYTSYEQYF	TGTGCCACCAGTGAAAGTTACACCTCCTACGAGCAGTACTTC
TRBV5-6	-	TRBJ2-7	many	CASSLRKQGTRGEQYF	TGTGCCAGCAGCCTGAGGAAACAGGGCACGCGGGGAGAGCAGTACTTC
TRBV4-3	-	TRBJ2-1	many	CASSQSTGGTYNEQFF	TGCGCCAGCAGCCAGTCAACGGGGGGCACCTACAATGAGCAGTTCTTC
TRBV20-1	TRBD2	TRBJ2-1	-	CSSRDQNGAGAYNEQFF	TGCAGTTCTAGAGATCAAAATGGAGCGGGGGCCTACAATGAGCAGTTCTTC
TRBV15	-	TRBJ1-4	many	CATSTRLSEKLFF	TGTGCCACCAGCACCAGGTTGTCTGAAAAACTGTTTTTT
TRBV19	-	TRBJ2-2	-	CASSPTGLPNTGELFF	TGTGCCAGTAGCCCAACGGGGCTACCTAACACCGGGGAGCTGTTTTTT
TRBV4-1	TRBD1	TRBJ2-1	many	CASSQDGQGRGNEQFF	TGCGCCAGCAGCCAAGACGGACAGGGGAGAGGGAATGAGCAGTTCTTC
TRBV7-2	-	TRBJ2-5	many	CASSLGLETQYF	TGTGCCAGCAGCTTAGGTTTGGAGACCCAGTACTTC
TRBV7-2	TRBD1	TRBJ1-6	many	CASSSPGTGGPNSPLHF	TGTGCCAGCAGCTCCCCCGGGACAGGGGGACCTAATTCACCCCTCCACTTT
TRBV27	-	TRBJ2-6	few	CASSLYSWSSSGANVLTF	TGTGCCAGCAGTTTGTACAGCTGGTCGAGCTCTGGGGCCAACGTCCTGACTTTC
TRBV20-1	-	TRBJ2-7	many	CSARGSGASYEQYF	TGCAGTGCTAGAGGCTCTGGTGCCTCCTACGAGCAGTACTTC
TRBV7-2	-	TRBJ1-4	many	CASSSTGRINEKLFF	TGTGCCAGCAGCTCCACAGGGCGAATTAATGAAAAACTGTTTTTT
TRBV12-5	-	TRBJ2-7	-	CASGLGYSADVEQYF	TGTGCTAGTGGTTTGGGGTACTCCGCGGATGTCGAGCAGTACTTC
TRBV10-3	-	TRBJ2-5	many	CAISARGQETQYF	TGTGCCATCAGTGCTCGGGGACAAGAGACCCAGTACTTC
TRBV5-1	TRBD2	TRBJ2-1	many	CASNPSGDYNEQFF	TGCGCCAGCAACCCAAGCGGGGATTACAATGAGCAGTTCTTC
TRBV10-2	-	TRBJ1-1	many	CASSELVGSEAFF	TGCGCCAGCAGTGAGCTAGTGGGGTCTGAAGCTTTCTTT
TRBV12-3/TRBV12-4	-	TRBJ2-7	many	CASSLGQIYEQYF	TGTGCCAGCAGTTTGGGTCAGATCTACGAGCAGTACTTC
TRBV7-9	-	TRBJ2-7	many	CASSLGAETYEQYF	TGTGCCAGCAGCTTAGGGGCGGAAACCTACGAGCAGTACTTC
TRBV12-3/TRBV12-4	-	TRBJ1-3	few	CASRRSSGSRRNTIYF	TGTGCCAGCAGAAGGTCCTCAGGGTCTCGGCGAAACACCATATATTTT
TRBV4-3	-	TRBJ2-2	many	CASSQDEGRNTGELFF	TGCGCCAGCAGCCAAGATGAGGGGAGGAACACCGGGGAGCTGTTTTTT
TRBV20-1	-	TRBJ1-3	many	CSARAQGTSGNTIYF	TGCAGTGCTAGAGCCCAAGGGACATCTGGAAACACCATATATTTT
TRBV12-3/TRBV12-4	-	TRBJ2-2	many	CASSWSNGELFF	TGTGCCAGCAGTTGGAGTAACGGGGAGCTGTTTTTT
TRBV24-1	-	TRBJ2-1	many	CATSDVGRGRGNEQFF	TGTGCCACCAGTGATGTTGGACGGGGGAGGGGGAATGAGCAGTTCTTC
TRBV5-1	-	TRBJ1-1	many	CASSLPGLNTEAFF	TGCGCCAGCAGCTTGCCGGGGTTGAACACTGAAGCTTTCTTT
TRBV9	-	TRBJ2-7	-	CASSVGGTSEYYQYF	TGTGCCAGCAGCGTAGGAGGGACTTCGGAGTACTATCAGTACTTC
TRBV7-2	-	TRBJ1-5	many	CASSLDFFRGAKPQHF	TGTGCCAGCAGCTTAGATTTTTTCAGGGGCGCTAAGCCCCAGCATTTT